This T cell receptor beta chain was recorded in a study of breast tumors, draining lymph nodes, adjacent tissues. Findings of the study overall: The lymph node origin of tumor T cells was framed as consistent with a hypothesis, not demonstrated. Compared with basal-like, luminal-like tumors shared significantly more repertoire with nontumor tissue. The data were judged consistent with most tumor T cells coming from lymph node and expanding in tumor.

CDR3 length: 15 residues. Germline loops: CDR1 SGHRS, CDR2 YFSETQ. V lost 1 base and J lost 8; bases outside the gene matches: 7. Samples came from axillary lymph nodes draining the breast cancer. This clonotype showed up many times. Its specificity is unknown. TCRdb analysed the multiplex PCR reads with MiXCR anew, one entry per CDR3 protein. The profile shows fewer than 200,000 distinct CDR3 sequences, roughly 30% of them singletons. The genes are TRBV5-1 and TRBJ1-4, with 8 bases identical to TRBD1. The TCR sequence derives from a female donor with breast cancer. Some clones in this sample may be carry-over from other donors' samples. The sample consisted of axillary lymph node tissue. CDR3 sequence: CASSLYGQGPEKLFF. The CDR3 DNA follows: TGCGCCAGCAGCTTGTACGGACAGGGACCCGAAAAACTGTTTTTT.